The clone carrying this T cell receptor beta chain came up a few times. Under the authors' procedure: By means of reference gene primer amplification, nucleated cell counts were estimated. Sequencing was performed with immunoSEQ multiplex PCR; in TCRdb, only in-frame clones are kept and a portion is missing. The D gene and trimming were derived from the DNA, and the V and J assignments and clone size from that table. Counted here are about 190,000 clones, more than 60% occurring once; the ten biggest clones make up roughly 13%. This sample stems from a study of blood T cell repertoires in COVID-19. Study information: Samples taken during acute and convalescent COVID-19 were collected in the United States, Italy and Spain.

V shed 2 bases and J shed 5 bases, with 7 bases lying between them. The length of the CDR3 is 12 residues. CDR1 SGHKS and CDR2 YYEKEE come from the germline V gene (reference sequence). The chain has TRBV5-5 and TRBJ1-2; D remains ambiguous. The receptor was derived from a man aged 50-60 years who had recovered from COVID-19. The sequencing sample was made of peripheral blood. In DNA form, the CDR3 reads TGTGCCAGCAGCTTACACGAATATGGCTACACCTTC. Translation gives CASSLHEYGYTF.